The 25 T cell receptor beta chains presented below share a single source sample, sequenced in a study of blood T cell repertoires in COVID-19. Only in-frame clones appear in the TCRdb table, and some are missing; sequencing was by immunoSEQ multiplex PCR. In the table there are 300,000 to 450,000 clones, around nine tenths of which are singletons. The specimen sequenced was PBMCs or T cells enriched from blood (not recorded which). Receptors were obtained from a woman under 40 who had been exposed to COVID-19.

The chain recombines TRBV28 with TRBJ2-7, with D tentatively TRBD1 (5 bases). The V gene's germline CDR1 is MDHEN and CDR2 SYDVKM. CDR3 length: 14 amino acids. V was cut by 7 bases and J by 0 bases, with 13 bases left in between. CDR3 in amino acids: CASTVKGPSYEQYF. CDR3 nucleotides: TGTGCCAGCACCGTTAAGGGGCCCTCCTACGAGCAGTACTTC.

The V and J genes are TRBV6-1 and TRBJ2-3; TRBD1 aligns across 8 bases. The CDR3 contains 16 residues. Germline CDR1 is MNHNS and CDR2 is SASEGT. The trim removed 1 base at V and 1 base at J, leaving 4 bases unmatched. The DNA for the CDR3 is TGTGCCAGCAGTGAAGACCCGGGACAGGGCACAGATACGCAGTATTTT. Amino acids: CASSEDPGQGTDTQYF.

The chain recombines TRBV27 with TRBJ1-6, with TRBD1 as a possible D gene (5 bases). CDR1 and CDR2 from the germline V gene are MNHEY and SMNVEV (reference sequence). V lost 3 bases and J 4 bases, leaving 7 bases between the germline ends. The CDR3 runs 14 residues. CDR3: CASSFDRYNSPLHF. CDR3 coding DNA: TGTGCCAGCAGTTTTGACAGATATAATTCACCCCTCCACTTT.

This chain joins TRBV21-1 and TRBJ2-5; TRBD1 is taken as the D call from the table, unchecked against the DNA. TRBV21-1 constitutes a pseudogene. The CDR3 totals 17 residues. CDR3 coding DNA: TGTGCCAGCAGCAAAGCAGGGGCTAGGCCCCGCCAAGAGACCCAGTACTTC. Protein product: CASSKAGARPRQETQYF.

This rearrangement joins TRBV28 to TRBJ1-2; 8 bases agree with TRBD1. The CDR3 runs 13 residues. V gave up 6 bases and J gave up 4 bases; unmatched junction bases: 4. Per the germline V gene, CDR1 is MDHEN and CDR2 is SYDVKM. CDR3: CASRTGVGYGYTF. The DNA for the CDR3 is TGTGCCAGCAGGACAGGGGTGGGCTATGGCTACACCTTC.

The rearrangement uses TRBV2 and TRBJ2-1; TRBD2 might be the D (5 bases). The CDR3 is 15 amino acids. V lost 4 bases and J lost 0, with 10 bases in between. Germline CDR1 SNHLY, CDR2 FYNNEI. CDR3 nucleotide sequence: TGTGCCAGCAGTGTCGTAGCGAGCTCCTACAATGAGCAGTTCTTC. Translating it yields CASSVVASSYNEQFF.

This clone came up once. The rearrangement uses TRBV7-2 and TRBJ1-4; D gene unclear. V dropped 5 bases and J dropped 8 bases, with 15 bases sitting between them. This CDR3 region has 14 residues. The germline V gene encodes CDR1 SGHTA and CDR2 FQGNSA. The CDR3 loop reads CASSLSGWEEKLFF. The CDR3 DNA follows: TGTGCCAGCAGCCTCAGTGGCTGGGAGGAAAAACTGTTTTTT.

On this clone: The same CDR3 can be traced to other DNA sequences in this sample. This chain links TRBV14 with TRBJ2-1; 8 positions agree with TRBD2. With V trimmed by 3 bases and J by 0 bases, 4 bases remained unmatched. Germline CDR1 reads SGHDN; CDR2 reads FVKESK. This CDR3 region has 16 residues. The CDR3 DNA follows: TGTGCCAGCAGCCAGATAGCGGGAAGCTCCTACAATGAGCAGTTCTTC. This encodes CASSQIAGSSYNEQFF.

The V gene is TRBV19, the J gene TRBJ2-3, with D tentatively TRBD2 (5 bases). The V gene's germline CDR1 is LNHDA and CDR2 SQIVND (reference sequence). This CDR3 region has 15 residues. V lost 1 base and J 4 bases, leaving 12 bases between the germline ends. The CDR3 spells CASSIALDRADTQYF. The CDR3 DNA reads TGTGCCAGTAGTATAGCACTAGATCGCGCAGATACGCAGTATTTT.

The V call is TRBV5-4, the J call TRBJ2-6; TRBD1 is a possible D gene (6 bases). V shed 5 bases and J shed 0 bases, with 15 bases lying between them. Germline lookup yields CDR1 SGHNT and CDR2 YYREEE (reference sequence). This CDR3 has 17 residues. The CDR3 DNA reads TGTGCCAGCAGTACCGGGACACCGAGCTCTGGGGCCAACGTCCTGACTTTC. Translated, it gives CASSTGTPSSGANVLTF.

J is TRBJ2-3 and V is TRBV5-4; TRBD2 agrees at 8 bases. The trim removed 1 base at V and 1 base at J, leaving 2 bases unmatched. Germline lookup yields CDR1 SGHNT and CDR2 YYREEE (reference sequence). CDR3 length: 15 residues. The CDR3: CASSLSAGGTDTQYF. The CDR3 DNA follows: TGTGCCAGCAGCTTGTCAGCGGGGGGCACAGATACGCAGTATTTT. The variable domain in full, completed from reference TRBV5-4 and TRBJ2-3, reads ETGVTQSPTHLIKTRGQQVTLRCSSQSGHNTVSWYQQALGQGPQFIFQYYREEENGRGNFPPRFSGLQFPNYSSELNVNALELDDSALYLCASSLSAGGTDTQYFGPGTRLTVL.

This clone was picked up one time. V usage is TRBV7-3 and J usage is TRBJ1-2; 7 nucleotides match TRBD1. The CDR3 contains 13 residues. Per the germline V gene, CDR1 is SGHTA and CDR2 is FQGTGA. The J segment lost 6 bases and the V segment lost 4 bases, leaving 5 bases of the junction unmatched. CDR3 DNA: TGTGCCAGCAGCTACCCGGACAGGAATGGCTACACCTTC. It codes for CASSYPDRNGYTF.

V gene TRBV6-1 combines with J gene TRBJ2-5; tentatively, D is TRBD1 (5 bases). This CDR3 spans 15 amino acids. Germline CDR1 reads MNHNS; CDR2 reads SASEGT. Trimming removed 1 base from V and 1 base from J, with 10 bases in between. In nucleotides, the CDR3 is TGTGCCAGCAGTGAAGAGGGCAGGGCCCAAGAGACCCAGTACTTC. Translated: CASSEEGRAQETQYF.

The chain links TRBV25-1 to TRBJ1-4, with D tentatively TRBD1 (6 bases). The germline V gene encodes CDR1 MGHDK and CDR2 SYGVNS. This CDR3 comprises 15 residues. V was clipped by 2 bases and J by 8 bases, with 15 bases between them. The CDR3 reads CASSEGGGAGEKLFF. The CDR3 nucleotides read TGTGCCAGCAGTGAAGGGGGCGGTGCAGGAGAAAAACTGTTTTTT.

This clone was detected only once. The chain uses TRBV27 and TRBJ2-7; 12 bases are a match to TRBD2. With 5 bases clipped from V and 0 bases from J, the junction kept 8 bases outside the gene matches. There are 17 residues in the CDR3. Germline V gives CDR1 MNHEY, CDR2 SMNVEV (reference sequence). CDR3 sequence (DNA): TGTGCCAGCAGTCCCCGACTAGCGGGAGCCAGCTCCTACGAGCAGTACTTC. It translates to CASSPRLAGASSYEQYF.

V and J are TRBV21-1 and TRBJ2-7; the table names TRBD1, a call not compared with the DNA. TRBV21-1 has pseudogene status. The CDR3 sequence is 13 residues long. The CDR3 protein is CASSKVTYYEQYF. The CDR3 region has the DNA TGTGCCAGCAGCAAAGTAACATACTACGAGCAGTACTTC.

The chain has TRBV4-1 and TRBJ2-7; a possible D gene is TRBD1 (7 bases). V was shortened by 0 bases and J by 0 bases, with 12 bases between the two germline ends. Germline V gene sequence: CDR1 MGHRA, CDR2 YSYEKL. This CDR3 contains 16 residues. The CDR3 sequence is CASSQDQGGGSYEQYF. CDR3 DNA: TGCGCCAGCAGCCAAGATCAGGGGGGCGGCTCCTACGAGCAGTACTTC.

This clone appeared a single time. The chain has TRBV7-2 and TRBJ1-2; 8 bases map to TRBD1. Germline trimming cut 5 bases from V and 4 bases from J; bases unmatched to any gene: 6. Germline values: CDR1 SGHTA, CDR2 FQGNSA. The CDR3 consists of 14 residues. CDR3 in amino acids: CASSKGQGGYGYTF. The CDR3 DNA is TGTGCCAGCAGCAAAGGACAGGGCGGCTATGGCTACACCTTC.

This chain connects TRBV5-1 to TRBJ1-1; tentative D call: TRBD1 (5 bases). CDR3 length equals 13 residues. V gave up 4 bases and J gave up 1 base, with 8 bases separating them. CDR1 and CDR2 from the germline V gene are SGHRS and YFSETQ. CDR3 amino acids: CASSAGQNTEAFF. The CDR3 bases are TGCGCCAGCAGCGCCGGACAGAACACTGAAGCTTTCTTT. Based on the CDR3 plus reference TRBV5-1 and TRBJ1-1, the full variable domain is KAGVTQTPRYLIKTRGQQVTLSCSPISGHRSVSWYQQTPGQGLQFLFEYFSETQRNKGNFPGRFSGRQFSNSRSEMNVSTLELGDSALYLCASSAGQNTEAFFGQGTRLTVV.

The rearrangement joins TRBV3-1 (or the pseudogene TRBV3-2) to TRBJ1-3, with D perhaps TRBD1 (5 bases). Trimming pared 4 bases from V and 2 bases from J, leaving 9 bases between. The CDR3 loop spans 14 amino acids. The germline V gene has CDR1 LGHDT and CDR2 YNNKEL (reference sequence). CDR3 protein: CASSPRGTGNTIYF. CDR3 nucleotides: TGTGCCAGCAGCCCGCGGGGGACTGGAAACACCATATATTTT.

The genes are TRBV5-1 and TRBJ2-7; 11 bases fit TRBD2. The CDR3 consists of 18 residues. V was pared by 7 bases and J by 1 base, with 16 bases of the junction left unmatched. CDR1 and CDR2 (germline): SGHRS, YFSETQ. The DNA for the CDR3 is TGCGCCAGCCGCCTGTATGAAACTAGCGGGGGACTGTCCTACGAGCAGTACTTC. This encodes CASRLYETSGGLSYEQYF.

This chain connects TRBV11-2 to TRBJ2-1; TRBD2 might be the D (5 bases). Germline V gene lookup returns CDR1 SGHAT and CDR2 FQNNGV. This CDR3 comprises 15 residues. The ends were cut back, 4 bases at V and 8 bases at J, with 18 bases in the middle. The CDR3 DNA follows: TGTGCCAGCAGCTCCCTATTCGTAGCGACCCATGAGCAGTTCTTC. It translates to CASSSLFVATHEQFF.

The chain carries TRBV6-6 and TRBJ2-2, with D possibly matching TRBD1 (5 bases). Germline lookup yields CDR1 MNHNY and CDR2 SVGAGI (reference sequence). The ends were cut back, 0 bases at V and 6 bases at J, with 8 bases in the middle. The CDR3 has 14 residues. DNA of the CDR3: TGTGCCAGCAGTTACTCTAGGGGTTCCGGGGAGCTGTTTTTT. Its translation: CASSYSRGSGELFF.

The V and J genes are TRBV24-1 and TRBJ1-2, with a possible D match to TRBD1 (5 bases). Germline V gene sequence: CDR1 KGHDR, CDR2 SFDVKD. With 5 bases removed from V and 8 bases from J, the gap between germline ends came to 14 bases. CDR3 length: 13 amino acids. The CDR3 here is CATSGAGVDGYTF. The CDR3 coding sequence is TGTGCCACCAGTGGGGCGGGGGTAGACGGCTACACCTTC.

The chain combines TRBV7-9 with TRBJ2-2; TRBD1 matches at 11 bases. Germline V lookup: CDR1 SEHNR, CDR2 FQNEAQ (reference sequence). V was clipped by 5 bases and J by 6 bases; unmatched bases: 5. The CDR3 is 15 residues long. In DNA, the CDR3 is TGTGCCAGCAGCCCGGGACAGGGGGTCCCCGGGGAGCTGTTTTTT. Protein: CASSPGQGVPGELFF.